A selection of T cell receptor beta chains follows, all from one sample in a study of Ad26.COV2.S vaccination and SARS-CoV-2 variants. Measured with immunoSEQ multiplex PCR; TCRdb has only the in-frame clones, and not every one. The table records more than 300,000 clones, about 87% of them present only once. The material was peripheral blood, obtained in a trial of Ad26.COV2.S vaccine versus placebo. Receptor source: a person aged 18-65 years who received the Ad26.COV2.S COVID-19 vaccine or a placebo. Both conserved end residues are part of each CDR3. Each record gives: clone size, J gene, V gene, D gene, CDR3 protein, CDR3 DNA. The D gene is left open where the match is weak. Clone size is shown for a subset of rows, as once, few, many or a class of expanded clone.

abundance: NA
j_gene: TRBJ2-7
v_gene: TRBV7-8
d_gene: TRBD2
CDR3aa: CASSYAGGYEQYF
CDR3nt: TGTGCCAGCAGTTATGCGGGGGGATACGAGCAGTACTTC

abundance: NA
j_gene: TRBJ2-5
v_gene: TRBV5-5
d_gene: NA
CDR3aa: CASSYGPGETQYF
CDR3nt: TGTGCCAGCAGCTATGGACCCGGAGAGACCCAGTACTTC

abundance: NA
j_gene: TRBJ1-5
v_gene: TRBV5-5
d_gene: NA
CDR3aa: CASSATGSGQPQHF
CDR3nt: TGTGCCAGCAGCGCAACAGGGTCGGGGCAGCCCCAGCATTTT

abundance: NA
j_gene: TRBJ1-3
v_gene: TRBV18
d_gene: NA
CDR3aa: CASSPPSRVGGNTIYF
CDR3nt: TGTGCCAGCTCACCACCGTCCCGGGTGGGTGGAAACACCATATATTTT

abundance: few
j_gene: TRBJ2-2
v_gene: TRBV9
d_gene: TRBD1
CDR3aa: CASSETGELSSNTGELFF
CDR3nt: TGTGCCAGCAGCGAAACAGGGGAACTGAGTTCCAACACCGGGGAGCTGTTTTTT

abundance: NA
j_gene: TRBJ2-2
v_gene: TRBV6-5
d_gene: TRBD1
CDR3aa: CASSIFRGTGELFF
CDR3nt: TGTGCCAGCAGCATCTTCAGGGGGACCGGGGAGCTGTTTTTT

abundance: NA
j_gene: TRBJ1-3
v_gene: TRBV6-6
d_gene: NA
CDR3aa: CASTTPPLGNTIYF
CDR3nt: TGTGCCAGCACCACCCCTCCACTCGGAAACACCATATATTTT

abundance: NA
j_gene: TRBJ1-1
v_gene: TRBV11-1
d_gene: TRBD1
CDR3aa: CASSPRTGGDTEAFF
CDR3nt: TGTGCCAGCAGCCCCCGGACAGGAGGAGACACTGAAGCTTTCTTT

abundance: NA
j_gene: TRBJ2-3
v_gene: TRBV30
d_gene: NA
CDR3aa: CAWRLPGSTDTQYF
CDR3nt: TGTGCCTGGAGGTTACCGGGATCCACAGATACGCAGTATTTT

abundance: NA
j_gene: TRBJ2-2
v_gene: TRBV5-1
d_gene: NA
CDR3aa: CASSPVEGGTGELFF
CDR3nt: TGCGCCAGCAGCCCGGTGGAGGGGGGCACCGGGGAGCTGTTTTTT

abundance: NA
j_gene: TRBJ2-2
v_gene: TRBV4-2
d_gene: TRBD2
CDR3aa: CASSQEGAGGPGTGELFF
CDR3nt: TGTGCCAGCAGCCAAGAAGGAGCGGGGGGGCCCGGGACCGGGGAGCTGTTTTTT

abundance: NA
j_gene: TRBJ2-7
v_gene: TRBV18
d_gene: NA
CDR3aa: CASSPPGGYRGEREQYF
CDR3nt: TGTGCCAGCTCACCACCGGGAGGCTACAGGGGCGAACGAGAGCAGTACTTC

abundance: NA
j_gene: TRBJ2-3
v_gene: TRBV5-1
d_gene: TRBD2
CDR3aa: CASSLGTSGGARKGDTQYF
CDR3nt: TGCGCCAGCAGCCTTGGGACTAGCGGGGGGGCCCGAAAAGGAGATACGCAGTATTTT

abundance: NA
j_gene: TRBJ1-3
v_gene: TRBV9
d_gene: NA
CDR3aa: CASSLSLLGGNTIYF
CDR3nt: TGTGCCAGCAGTCTCAGTCTTTTGGGTGGAAACACCATATATTTT

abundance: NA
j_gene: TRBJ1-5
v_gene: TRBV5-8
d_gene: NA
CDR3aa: CASSLAGGGNQPQHF
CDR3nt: TGTGCCAGCAGCTTGGCCGGGGGGGGGAATCAGCCCCAGCATTTT

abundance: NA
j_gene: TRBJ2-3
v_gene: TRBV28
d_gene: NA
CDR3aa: CASSRLSGGYTDTQYF
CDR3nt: TGTGCCAGCAGCCGTCTTAGTGGCGGATACACAGATACGCAGTATTTT